These 8 T cell receptor beta chains share one sample of origin, sequenced in a study of blood T cell repertoires in COVID-19. The assay was immunoSEQ multiplex PCR, and TCRdb's table has in-frame clones only and misses some. The sample includes 220,000 or so clones, 80% to 90% seen only once; the top ten take approximately 5%. The material sequenced was peripheral blood. The receptor set was obtained from a woman aged 60-70 years who had recovered from COVID-19.

The chain has TRBV5-1 and TRBJ1-1; possibly TRBD1 for D (5 bases). Germline V gene sequence: CDR1 SGHRS, CDR2 YFSETQ. This CDR3 spans 14 amino acids. The germline V and J ends were trimmed by 4 bases and 5 bases, with 15 bases remaining between them. Here the CDR3 reads CASSQGVGRTEAFF. The CDR3 nucleotides are TGCGCCAGCAGCCAAGGGGTGGGGAGGACTGAAGCTTTCTTT.

This clone was observed a single time. The chain recombines TRBV5-4 with TRBJ2-1; D is unresolved. Germline values: CDR1 SGHNT, CDR2 YYREEE (reference sequence). The CDR3 is 14 amino acids. Trimming shortened V by 2 bases and J by 0 bases, and 6 bases separated the two germline ends. In DNA form, the CDR3 reads TGTGCCAGCAGCTTAGACTTCTCCTACAATGAGCAGTTCTTC. The encoded protein is CASSLDFSYNEQFF.

The chain carries TRBV5-1 and TRBJ2-7; a possible D gene is TRBD1 (5 bases). CDR3 length: 15 amino acids. V shed 0 bases and J shed 6 bases, with 16 bases lying between them. Germline values: CDR1 SGHRS, CDR2 YFSETQ. CDR3 bases: TGCGCCAGCAGCTTGGGGGTCAGGGATACCGCCGAGCAGTACTTC. It yields the protein CASSLGVRDTAEQYF.

The rearrangement links TRBV3-1 (or the pseudogene TRBV3-2) to TRBJ2-2, with D possibly being TRBD1 (5 bases). Trimming took 1 base from V and 4 from J, leaving 7 bases between them. CDR3 length: 14 residues. Germline-derived CDR1 and CDR2 are LGHDT and YNNKEL (reference sequence). The CDR3 nucleotides are TGTGCCAGCAGCCAAGGGACACTCACCGGGGAGCTGTTTTTT. As protein: CASSQGTLTGELFF.

CDR3 amino acids: CASSQIYEQYF. As DNA, the CDR3 is TGTGCCAGCAGTCAGATATACGAGCAGTACTTC. This sequence joins TRBV12-3 or TRBV12-4 and TRBJ2-7; D gene unclear. The CDR3 totals 11 residues. V lost 5 bases and J 4 bases, leaving 6 bases between the germline ends.

The chain couples TRBV11-3 to TRBJ2-1, with 8 nucleotides matching TRBD2. The CDR3 is 16 residues long. In germline, CDR1 is SGHNT, CDR2 YENEEA. J lost 5 bases, V lost 1 base, and 7 bases had no gene match. CDR3 nucleotide sequence: TGTGCCAGCAGCTTAGTTCCGGGGGGGAGGGACAATGAGCAGTTCTTC. Protein: CASSLVPGGRDNEQFF. Full variable domain (remainder filled in from reference TRBV11-3 and TRBJ2-1): EAGVVQSPRYKIIEKKQPVAFWCNPISGHNTLYWYLQNLGQGPELLIRYENEEAVDDSQLPKDRFSAERLKGVDSTLKIQPAELGDSAVYLCASSLVPGGRDNEQFFGPGTRLTVL.

The chain carries TRBV11-2 and TRBJ1-2; tentative D call: TRBD1 (6 bases). CDR1 and CDR2 (germline): SGHAT, FQNNGV. CDR3 length equals 19 residues. V lost 4 bases and J lost 4, with 28 bases in between. CDR3: CASSSPRGGKGGIGYGYTF. The CDR3 DNA reads TGTGCCAGCAGCTCCCCTAGGGGGGGAAAGGGTGGTATTGGCTATGGCTACACCTTC.

This chain joins TRBV5-5 and TRBJ1-1; the match to TRBD1 covers 9 bases. Germline lookup yields CDR1 SGHKS and CDR2 YYEKEE (reference sequence). The CDR3 totals 14 residues. V trimming: 0 bases; J trimming: 4 bases; junction bases outside the gene matches: 1. CDR3 in amino acids: CASSLGQGGTEAFF. CDR3 nucleotide sequence: TGTGCCAGCAGCTTGGGACAGGGGGGCACTGAAGCTTTCTTT. The entire variable domain, with the rest obtained from reference TRBV5-5 and TRBJ1-1, is as follows: DAGVTQSPTHLIKTRGQQVTLRCSPISGHKSVSWYQQVLGQGPQFIFQYYEKEERGRGNFPDRFSARQFPNYSSELNVNALLLGDSALYLCASSLGQGGTEAFFGQGTRLTVV.